This TCR beta chain was sequenced in a study of cytomegalovirus exposure and HLA in healthy donors. The V and J ends lost 0 bases and 3 bases respectively, with 10 bases between them. The CDR3 consists of 15 residues. Germline V gene sequence: CDR1 SGDLS, CDR2 YYNGEE. PCR employed 60 Vbeta and 13 Jbeta primers. Sequencing was performed with immunoSEQ multiplex PCR; in TCRdb, only in-frame clones are kept and a portion is missing. The sample holds hundreds of thousands of clones, 65% to 90% seen once. The rearrangement uses TRBV9 and TRBJ1-5; D gene ambiguous. This receptor was obtained from a girl aged 10-17 years in good health and CMV-seronegative. The sample taken for sequencing was PBMCs. The CDR3 loop reads CASSVGRLDNQPQHF. The CDR3 DNA sequence: TGTGCCAGCAGCGTAGGGCGCCTAGACAATCAGCCCCAGCATTTT.